This passage covers 13 T cell receptor beta chains from one sample sequenced in a study of blood T cell repertoires in COVID-19. The repertoire was sequenced with immunoSEQ multiplex PCR; TCRdb's copy has only in-frame clones and lacks some. The sample yields 270,000 or so clones, about 87% seen once. Sequencing was done on a sample of PBMCs or T cells enriched from blood (not recorded which). These TCRs come from a woman aged 25-40 years with acute COVID-19.

This clone has only a few counts. The V call is TRBV18, the J call TRBJ1-1; perhaps TRBD1 as D (6 bases). Germline V gene lookup returns CDR1 KGHSH and CDR2 LQKENI. This CDR3 region has 16 residues. Trimming took off 2 bases at V and 1 base at J, with 14 bases between the two ends. CDR3 region: CASSPMAGVENTEAFF. The CDR3 nucleotides are TGTGCCAGCTCACCAATGGCAGGGGTCGAGAACACTGAAGCTTTCTTT.

The chain carries TRBV19 and TRBJ1-4, with D perhaps TRBD1 (6 bases). CDR1 LNHDA and CDR2 SQIVND come from the germline V gene (reference sequence). Between the trimmed V and J ends, which lost 3 bases and 0 bases, there was a span of 11 bases. The CDR3 contains 16 residues. The CDR3 sequence: CASSMSPGATNEKLFF. The CDR3 DNA sequence: TGTGCCAGTAGTATGTCCCCAGGGGCAACTAATGAAAAACTGTTTTTT.

The CDR3 region has the DNA TGTGCCAGCAGTTACTCCGGGACAGTGAACTATGGCTACACCTTC. Translation gives CASSYSGTVNYGYTF. This chain connects TRBV6-5 to TRBJ1-2; 7 nucleotides align to TRBD1. Per germline, CDR1 MNHEY and CDR2 SVGAGI. The V gene end was trimmed by 0 bases and the J gene end by 2 bases; junction bases not matched to a gene: 3. The CDR3 sequence is 15 residues long.

This chain uses TRBV6-4 with TRBJ2-1; 13 bases match TRBD2. The V and J ends lost 4 bases and 5 bases, in that order; junction bases with no gene match: 2. Germline V gene data show CDR1 as MRHNA and CDR2 as SNTAGT. The CDR3 consists of 15 residues. The DNA of the CDR3 is TGTGCCAGCAGTGTCGGACTAGCGGGGGACAATGAGCAGTTCTTC. Translated, it gives CASSVGLAGDNEQFF.

The table lists this clone with a count of one. Other nucleotide sequences from this sample produce the same CDR3. The rearrangement uses TRBV29-1 and TRBJ2-1; D is perhaps TRBD2 (5 bases). This CDR3 is 14 amino acids long. Deletions cut 1 base from V and 1 base from J, with 8 bases between. The V gene's germline CDR1 is SQVTM and CDR2 ANQGSEA. CDR3 in DNA: TGCAGCGTTGAAGGAGGCGGGTCCTACAATGAGCAGTTCTTC. Translating gives CSVEGGGSYNEQFF.

V gene TRBV5-8 combines with J gene TRBJ2-7; D is perhaps TRBD2 (5 bases). The CDR3 spans 15 residues. The germline V gene encodes CDR1 SGHTS and CDR2 YDEGEE. The ends were cut back, 0 bases at V and 4 bases at J, with 14 bases in the middle. The CDR3 is CASSLGGGSGYEQYF. The CDR3 nucleotides are TGTGCCAGCAGCTTGGGTGGAGGTTCAGGTTACGAGCAGTACTTC.

The V call is TRBV3-1 (or the pseudogene TRBV3-2), the J call TRBJ2-7; the D gene is possibly TRBD2 (5 bases). This CDR3 contains 15 residues. The V gene lost 0 bases and the J gene lost 7 bases, with 16 bases spanning the gap. Germline V lookup: CDR1 LGHDT, CDR2 YNNKEL (reference sequence). CDR3 nucleotides: TGTGCCAGCAGCCAAGATTCCGACCTCACGGGGGAGCAGTACTTC. It codes for CASSQDSDLTGEQYF.

The V call is TRBV18, the J call TRBJ2-3; D might be TRBD2 (5 bases). The ends were cut back, 0 bases at V and 4 bases at J, with 11 bases in the middle. This CDR3 has 15 residues. Looked up from germline, CDR1 is KGHSH and CDR2 is LQKENI. The CDR3 coding sequence is TGTGCCAGCTCACCACCGGCGGACTCCCCAGATACGCAGTATTTT. Translated, it gives CASSPPADSPDTQYF.

This clone was seen a single time. The chain employs TRBV10-1 and TRBJ2-7, with 7 bases fitting TRBD1. The CDR3 runs 14 residues. In germline, CDR1 is WNHNN, CDR2 SYGVQD (reference sequence). V shed 6 bases and J 0 bases; nucleotides not matched to a gene: 5. The CDR3 spells CASRAQGHSYEQYF. CDR3 in DNA: TGCGCCAGCAGGGCACAGGGGCACTCCTACGAGCAGTACTTC.

The chain uses TRBV10-3 and TRBJ1-1; 7 nucleotides align to TRBD1. The V gene's germline CDR1 is ENHRY and CDR2 SYGVKD. CDR3 length: 13 amino acids. V shed 10 bases and J 3 bases; nucleotides not matched to a gene: 8. CDR3 residues: CASTVQGDTEAFF. As DNA, the CDR3 is TGTGCCAGCACTGTCCAGGGGGACACTGAAGCTTTCTTT.

The V gene is TRBV15, the J gene TRBJ1-5; D possibly corresponds to TRBD1 (6 bases). Germline loops: CDR1 LNHNV, CDR2 YYDKDF (reference sequence). Trimming cost V 3 bases and J 7 bases, with 10 bases left between them. This CDR3 has 13 amino acids. The CDR3 protein is CATSSPGEQPQHF. DNA for the CDR3: TGTGCCACCAGCAGTCCAGGGGAACAGCCCCAGCATTTT.

This clone came up once. The chain has TRBV19 and TRBJ2-7, with no clear D. This CDR3 has 15 amino acids. With 1 base removed from V and 1 base from J, the gap between germline ends came to 11 bases. Germline values: CDR1 LNHDA, CDR2 SQIVND (reference sequence). CDR3 sequence reads: CASSIAPDLSYEQYF. The CDR3 region has the DNA TGTGCCAGTAGTATAGCCCCCGACTTATCCTACGAGCAGTACTTC.

In this sample, this clone turned up once. The V and J genes are TRBV27 and TRBJ1-5, with D tentatively TRBD1 (6 bases). Trimming took off 5 bases at V and 6 bases at J, with 14 bases between the two ends. Germline V CDR1 and CDR2: MNHEY, SMNVEV (reference sequence). This CDR3 is built from 14 residues. For the CDR3, the DNA is TGTGCCAGCAGTCCCACAGGGCCCGGTCAGCCCCAGCATTTT. Translation: CASSPTGPGQPQHF.